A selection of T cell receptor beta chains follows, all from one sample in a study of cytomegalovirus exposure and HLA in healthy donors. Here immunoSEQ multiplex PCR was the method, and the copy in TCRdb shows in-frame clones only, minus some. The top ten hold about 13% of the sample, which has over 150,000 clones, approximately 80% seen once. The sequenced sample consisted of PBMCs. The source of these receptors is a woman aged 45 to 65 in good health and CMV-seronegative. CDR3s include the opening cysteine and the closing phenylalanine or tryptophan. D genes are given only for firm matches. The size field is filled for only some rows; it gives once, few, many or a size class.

cdr3_nt: TGTGCCTGGAGTGTAGGGGGTAAAGTAACTGAAGCTTTCTTT; cdr3_aa: CAWSVGGKVTEAFF; d_call: NA; cdr3_length: 14; v_call: TRBV30; clone_size: NA; j_call: TRBJ1-1
cdr3_nt: TGTGCCAGCAGGGGACAAATCTACGAGCAGTACTTC; cdr3_aa: CASRGQIYEQYF; d_call: NA; cdr3_length: 12; v_call: TRBV6-1; clone_size: NA; j_call: TRBJ2-7
cdr3_nt: TGTGCCTGGACCCTTGACAGGGGGGCGAACTATGGCTACACCTTC; cdr3_aa: CAWTLDRGANYGYTF; d_call: TRBD1; cdr3_length: 15; v_call: TRBV30; clone_size: NA; j_call: TRBJ1-2
cdr3_nt: TGTGCCAGTAGTGTGGTTGGGGCAGGCAATCAGCCCCAGCATTTT; cdr3_aa: CASSVVGAGNQPQHF; d_call: NA; cdr3_length: 15; v_call: TRBV19; clone_size: NA; j_call: TRBJ1-5
cdr3_nt: TGTGCCTGGAGTACGGGACTAGCGGGAATTAGCACAGATACGCAGTATTTT; cdr3_aa: CAWSTGLAGISTDTQYF; d_call: TRBD2; cdr3_length: 17; v_call: TRBV30; clone_size: NA; j_call: TRBJ2-3
cdr3_nt: TGTGCCAGTAGGCAACGGGGAGCTCACTCTGGAAACACCATATATTTT; cdr3_aa: CASRQRGAHSGNTIYF; d_call: NA; cdr3_length: 16; v_call: TRBV19; clone_size: NA; j_call: TRBJ1-3
cdr3_nt: TGTGCCAGCAGTTTCGAAGGGGGGGTTGGCTATGGCTACACCTTC; cdr3_aa: CASSFEGGVGYGYTF; d_call: NA; cdr3_length: 15; v_call: TRBV6-6; clone_size: NA; j_call: TRBJ1-2
cdr3_nt: TGTGCCAGCTCAAACGACAGGGTGGATGGCTACACCTTC; cdr3_aa: CASSNDRVDGYTF; d_call: TRBD1; cdr3_length: 13; v_call: TRBV18; clone_size: NA; j_call: TRBJ1-2
cdr3_nt: TGTGCCAGCAGCCCCGGGGGCTACGAGCAGTACTTC; cdr3_aa: CASSPGGYEQYF; d_call: NA; cdr3_length: 12; v_call: TRBV7-2; clone_size: NA; j_call: TRBJ2-7
cdr3_nt: TGTGCCAGCAGTTTATACGGTTCTGGAAACACCATATATTTT; cdr3_aa: CASSLYGSGNTIYF; d_call: NA; cdr3_length: 14; v_call: TRBV27; clone_size: NA; j_call: TRBJ1-3
cdr3_nt: TGTGCCAGCAGCTCCACAGGGGTGACTGAAAAACTGTTTTTT; cdr3_aa: CASSSTGVTEKLFF; d_call: TRBD1; cdr3_length: 14; v_call: TRBV5-4; clone_size: NA; j_call: TRBJ1-4
cdr3_nt: TGTGCCAGCAGCCACCTTGGGGGGAGTGAGCAGTTCTTC; cdr3_aa: CASSHLGGSEQFF; d_call: NA; cdr3_length: 13; v_call: TRBV5-6; clone_size: few; j_call: TRBJ2-1
cdr3_nt: TGCGCCAGCAGCCGAGGAACCCAACAAGAGACCCAGTACTTC; cdr3_aa: CASSRGTQQETQYF; d_call: NA; cdr3_length: 14; v_call: TRBV5-1; clone_size: NA; j_call: TRBJ2-5
cdr3_nt: TGTGCCAGCAGCCCCGACCGGACTAGCGGGGTCTACAATGAGCAGTTCTTC; cdr3_aa: CASSPDRTSGVYNEQFF; d_call: TRBD2; cdr3_length: 17; v_call: TRBV7-2; clone_size: NA; j_call: TRBJ2-1
cdr3_nt: TGTGCCAGCAGCGTAGCTCCTAGCACAGATACGCAGTATTTT; cdr3_aa: CASSVAPSTDTQYF; d_call: NA; cdr3_length: 14; v_call: TRBV9; clone_size: NA; j_call: TRBJ2-3
cdr3_nt: TGCGCCAGCAGCCTCCAGTGGGGGGAGGGCCGGAATGAGCAGTTCTTC; cdr3_aa: CASSLQWGEGRNEQFF; d_call: TRBD2; cdr3_length: 16; v_call: TRBV4-3; clone_size: NA; j_call: TRBJ2-1
cdr3_nt: TGTGCCCATATTCAGGCTAGCGGGAGCACCGGGGAGCTGTTTTTT; cdr3_aa: CAHIQASGSTGELFF; d_call: TRBD2; cdr3_length: 15; v_call: TRBV7-9; clone_size: NA; j_call: TRBJ2-2
cdr3_nt: TGTGCCAGCAGCCGACATACTGGACAGCCTGAAGCTTTCTTT; cdr3_aa: CASSRHTGQPEAFF; d_call: NA; cdr3_length: 14; v_call: TRBV2; clone_size: once; j_call: TRBJ1-1
cdr3_nt: TGTGCCAGCAGTTACAGACAGGAAAGGAGAAAACTGTTTTTT; cdr3_aa: CASSYRQERRKLFF; d_call: NA; cdr3_length: 14; v_call: TRBV6-5; clone_size: few; j_call: TRBJ1-4
cdr3_nt: TGCGCCAGCAGCCAAGAGGATAGTAGCGGGAGGACTGAGCAGTTCTTC; cdr3_aa: CASSQEDSSGRTEQFF; d_call: TRBD2; cdr3_length: 16; v_call: TRBV4-1; clone_size: once; j_call: TRBJ2-1
cdr3_nt: TGTGCCAGCAGCCAAGAGACCAGGGTTGGAAACACCATATATTTT; cdr3_aa: CASSQETRVGNTIYF; d_call: NA; cdr3_length: 15; v_call: TRBV4-2; clone_size: NA; j_call: TRBJ1-3
cdr3_nt: TGTGCCAGCACCCTGCGAGAAGCTTTCTTT; cdr3_aa: CASTLREAFF; d_call: NA; cdr3_length: 10; v_call: TRBV2; clone_size: medium-sized; j_call: TRBJ1-1
cdr3_nt: TGTGCCAGTAGTTCTTCTTCGGGGGTTGGAGCTTTCTTT; cdr3_aa: CASSSSSGVGAFF; d_call: NA; cdr3_length: 13; v_call: TRBV19; clone_size: NA; j_call: TRBJ1-1
cdr3_nt: TGTGCCAGCAGCTTGGGAGACACCGGGGAGCTGTTTTTT; cdr3_aa: CASSLGDTGELFF; d_call: NA; cdr3_length: 13; v_call: TRBV7-6; clone_size: few; j_call: TRBJ2-2
cdr3_nt: TGTGCCTGGACCCGAGGCTCCTACAATGAGCAGTTCTTC; cdr3_aa: CAWTRGSYNEQFF; d_call: NA; cdr3_length: 13; v_call: TRBV30; clone_size: once; j_call: TRBJ2-1
cdr3_nt: TGTGCCAGCTCACCAAGAGGGGGCCAGAACACTGAAGCTTTCTTT; cdr3_aa: CASSPRGGQNTEAFF; d_call: TRBD1; cdr3_length: 15; v_call: TRBV18; clone_size: NA; j_call: TRBJ1-1
cdr3_nt: TGTGCCAGCAGCCCAGGGGGGACAGGGGCCTACGAGCAGTACTTC; cdr3_aa: CASSPGGTGAYEQYF; d_call: TRBD1; cdr3_length: 15; v_call: TRBV28; clone_size: NA; j_call: TRBJ2-7
cdr3_nt: TGTGCCAGCAGCCCGACAGAAAACACTGAAGCTTTCTTT; cdr3_aa: CASSPTENTEAFF; d_call: NA; cdr3_length: 13; v_call: TRBV6-5; clone_size: NA; j_call: TRBJ1-1
cdr3_nt: TGCGCCAGCAGCCAAGTTTACCAAAGTATGACAGGTCCCTGGAACACCATATATTTT; cdr3_aa: CASSQVYQSMTGPWNTIYF; d_call: NA; cdr3_length: 19; v_call: TRBV4-3; clone_size: NA; j_call: TRBJ1-3
cdr3_nt: TGCAGCGTTGGCGGGGGGGGAAATCAGCCCCAGCATTTT; cdr3_aa: CSVGGGGNQPQHF; d_call: NA; cdr3_length: 13; v_call: TRBV29-1; clone_size: NA; j_call: TRBJ1-5
cdr3_nt: TGTGCCAGCAAGCAGGACAGTCCCGGAAACACCATATATTTT; cdr3_aa: CASKQDSPGNTIYF; d_call: NA; cdr3_length: 14; v_call: TRBV2; clone_size: NA; j_call: TRBJ1-3
cdr3_nt: TGTGCCAGCAGCTTAGGACAGGGAAATCAGCCCCAGCATTTT; cdr3_aa: CASSLGQGNQPQHF; d_call: TRBD1; cdr3_length: 14; v_call: TRBV7-6; clone_size: NA; j_call: TRBJ1-5
cdr3_nt: TGTGCCAGCGCAATGGGCGATCAAATTAATTCACCCCTCCACTTT; cdr3_aa: CASAMGDQINSPLHF; d_call: NA; cdr3_length: 15; v_call: TRBV7-9; clone_size: few; j_call: TRBJ1-6
cdr3_nt: TGTGCCAGCAGCCGAGGACTAGCGGGGGTCACCGGGGAGCTGTTTTTT; cdr3_aa: CASSRGLAGVTGELFF; d_call: TRBD2; cdr3_length: 16; v_call: TRBV7-3; clone_size: few; j_call: TRBJ2-2
cdr3_nt: TGTGCCAGCAGCTTAGGATGGGGCAAAAGGAATGGCTACACCTTC; cdr3_aa: CASSLGWGKRNGYTF; d_call: NA; cdr3_length: 15; v_call: TRBV7-2; clone_size: NA; j_call: TRBJ1-2
cdr3_nt: TGTGCCAGCAGCCGGAGCCCGAACACTGAAGCTTTCTTT; cdr3_aa: CASSRSPNTEAFF; d_call: NA; cdr3_length: 13; v_call: TRBV7-2; clone_size: NA; j_call: TRBJ1-1
cdr3_nt: TGTGCCAGCAGTGTCTTAGGGGGCAAAGCCCAGCATTTT; cdr3_aa: CASSVLGGKAQHF; d_call: TRBD1; cdr3_length: 13; v_call: TRBV2; clone_size: NA; j_call: TRBJ1-5
cdr3_nt: TGTGCCAGCAGCTTAGGGCAGGGTATTGGATACGAGCAGTACTTC; cdr3_aa: CASSLGQGIGYEQYF; d_call: NA; cdr3_length: 15; v_call: TRBV7-2; clone_size: NA; j_call: TRBJ2-7
cdr3_nt: TGTGCCAGCAGCTTAGGGACAGGGGGTACAGATACGCAGTATTTT; cdr3_aa: CASSLGTGGTDTQYF; d_call: TRBD1; cdr3_length: 15; v_call: TRBV11-3; clone_size: NA; j_call: TRBJ2-3
cdr3_nt: TGTGCCAGCAGCTTAGTGATGTGGCTAGCGGGAGAATCAGATACGCAGTATTTT; cdr3_aa: CASSLVMWLAGESDTQYF; d_call: TRBD2; cdr3_length: 18; v_call: TRBV7-9; clone_size: once; j_call: TRBJ2-3
cdr3_nt: TGTGCCAGCAGTTTGGGAGCGGGAGGCTACAATGAGCAGTTCTTC; cdr3_aa: CASSLGAGGYNEQFF; d_call: TRBD2; cdr3_length: 15; v_call: TRBV27; clone_size: NA; j_call: TRBJ2-1
cdr3_nt: TGTGCCAGCAGCCCTGGACAGGGTACCTACGAGCAGTACTTC; cdr3_aa: CASSPGQGTYEQYF; d_call: TRBD1; cdr3_length: 14; v_call: TRBV7-9; clone_size: NA; j_call: TRBJ2-7
cdr3_nt: TGTGCCAGCAGTAGGGCGACAGGCGAGGGCTATGGCTACACCTTC; cdr3_aa: CASSRATGEGYGYTF; d_call: NA; cdr3_length: 15; v_call: TRBV27; clone_size: NA; j_call: TRBJ1-2
cdr3_nt: TGTGCCAGCAGCTCCAACCCGCAGACTGAAGCTTTCTTT; cdr3_aa: CASSSNPQTEAFF; d_call: NA; cdr3_length: 13; v_call: TRBV7-3; clone_size: once; j_call: TRBJ1-1
cdr3_nt: TGTGCCAGCAGCTCCGGGACAACAAGTCTCAAAAACTACGAGCAGTACTTC; cdr3_aa: CASSSGTTSLKNYEQYF; d_call: NA; cdr3_length: 17; v_call: TRBV7-6; clone_size: once; j_call: TRBJ2-7
cdr3_nt: TGCGCCAGCAGCCAAGATCGGACAGGGTTTTCCTACGAGCAGTACTTC; cdr3_aa: CASSQDRTGFSYEQYF; d_call: TRBD1; cdr3_length: 16; v_call: TRBV4-1; clone_size: few; j_call: TRBJ2-7